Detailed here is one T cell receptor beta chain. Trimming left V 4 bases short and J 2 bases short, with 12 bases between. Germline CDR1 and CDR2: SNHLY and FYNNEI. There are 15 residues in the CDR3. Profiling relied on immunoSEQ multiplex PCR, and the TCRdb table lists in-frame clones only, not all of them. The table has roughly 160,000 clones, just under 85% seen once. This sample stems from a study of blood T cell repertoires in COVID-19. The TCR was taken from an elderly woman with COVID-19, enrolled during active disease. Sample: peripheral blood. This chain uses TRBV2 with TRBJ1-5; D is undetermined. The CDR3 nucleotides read TGTGCCAGCAGTGGGGAGGCAGCAGGCAATCAGCCCCAGCATTTT. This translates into CASSGEAAGNQPQHF.